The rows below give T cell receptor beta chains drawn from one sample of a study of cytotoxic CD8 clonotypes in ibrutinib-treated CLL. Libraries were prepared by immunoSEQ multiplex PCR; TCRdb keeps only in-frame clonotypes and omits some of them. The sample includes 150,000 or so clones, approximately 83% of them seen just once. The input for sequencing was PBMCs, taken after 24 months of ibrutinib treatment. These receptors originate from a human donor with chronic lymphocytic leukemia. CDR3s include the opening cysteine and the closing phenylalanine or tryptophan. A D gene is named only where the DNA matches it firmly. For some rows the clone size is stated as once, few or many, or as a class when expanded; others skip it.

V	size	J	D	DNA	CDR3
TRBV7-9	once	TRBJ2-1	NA	TGTGCCAGCAACTCGAGGCCCGGGCCCTCTGGTGTGAATGAGCAGTTCTTC	CASNSRPGPSGVNEQFF
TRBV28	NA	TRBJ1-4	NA	TGTGCCAGCGAGGGGACTAATGAAAAACTGTTTTTT	CASEGTNEKLFF
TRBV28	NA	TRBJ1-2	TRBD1	TGTGCCAGCAGAGTTCTTCGGGGGCTACAGGGGCCTAACTATGGCTACACCTTC	CASRVLRGLQGPNYGYTF
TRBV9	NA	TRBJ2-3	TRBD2	TGTGCCAGCAGCCGCCCGGGAGGGGGGTACACAGATACGCAGTATTTT	CASSRPGGGYTDTQYF
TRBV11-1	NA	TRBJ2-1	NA	TGTGCCAGCAGCTTTCAGGGGATGGCGGGAAACAATGAGCAGTTCTTC	CASSFQGMAGNNEQFF
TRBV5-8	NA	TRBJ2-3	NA	TGTGCCAGCAGTGGCATGGCGGGAGATACGCAGTATTTT	CASSGMAGDTQYF
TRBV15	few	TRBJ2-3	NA	TGTGCCACCAGCAGAGAATTAGGGGTCTCAGATACGCAGTATTTT	CATSRELGVSDTQYF
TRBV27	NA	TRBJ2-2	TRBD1	TGTGCCAGCAGTTCAGGGGGCTGGAACGGGGAGCTGTTTTTT	CASSSGGWNGELFF
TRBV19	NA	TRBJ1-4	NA	TGTGCCACCGCTCTTATGGGGACTAATGAAAAACTGTTTTTT	CATALMGTNEKLFF
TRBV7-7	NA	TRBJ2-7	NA	TGTGCTAGCAGCTTATCAAGGGGGGAGGCCTACGAGCAGTACTTC	CASSLSRGEAYEQYF
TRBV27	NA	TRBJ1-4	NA	TGTGCCAGCAGTTTAAGGATTACAACTAATGAAAAACTGTTTTTT	CASSLRITTNEKLFF
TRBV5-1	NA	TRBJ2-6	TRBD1	TGCGCCAGCGGTCCACAGGGGGCCTCCCCTGGGGCCAACGTCCTGACTTTC	CASGPQGASPGANVLTF
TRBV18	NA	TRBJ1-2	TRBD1	TGTGCCAGCTCAGAGGACAGGGCAAGGGGCTACACCTTC	CASSEDRARGYTF
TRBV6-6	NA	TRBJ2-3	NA	TGTGCCAGCAGTTACCGGGGGACAGATACGCAGTATTTT	CASSYRGTDTQYF
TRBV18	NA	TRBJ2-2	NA	TGTGCCAGCTCACCAGACCAGGCCGGGGAGCTGTTTTTT	CASSPDQAGELFF
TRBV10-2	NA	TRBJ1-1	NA	TGCGCCAGCAGGGCGACAGCGGGAAGGACTGAAGCTTTCTTT	CASRATAGRTEAFF
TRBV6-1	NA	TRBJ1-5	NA	TGTGCCAGCAGTGAATATTTGGGGGGGGCAGGGATGCATCAGCCCCAGCATTTT	CASSEYLGGAGMHQPQHF
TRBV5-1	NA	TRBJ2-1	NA	TGCGCCAGCAGCATCGCCGCCCGCAGGGCTCTCACTACCTACAATGAGCAGTTCTTC	CASSIAARRALTTYNEQFF
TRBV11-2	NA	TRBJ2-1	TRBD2	TGTGCCAGCAGTTATCTTCCCTTAGTACCCCGGGGTCTAGCGGATGAGCAGTTCTTC	CASSYLPLVPRGLADEQFF
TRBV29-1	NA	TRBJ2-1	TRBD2	TGCAGCGGCGGGGTTGGCGGGGGTTACAATGAGCAGTTCTTC	CSGGVGGGYNEQFF
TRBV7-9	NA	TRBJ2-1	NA	TGTGCCAGCAGCTTATCGGCTGGCCTTTACGGCATCTTC	CASSLSAGLYGIF
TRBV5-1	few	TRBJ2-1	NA	TGCGCCAGCAGCTCAAGGACAGCAAACAATGAGCAGTTCTTC	CASSSRTANNEQFF
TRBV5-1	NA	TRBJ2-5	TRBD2	TGCGCCAGCAGCCTCCTTGAGGCGGGAGCGTATGAGACCCAGTACTTC	CASSLLEAGAYETQYF
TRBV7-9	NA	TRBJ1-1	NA	TGTGCCAGCACAATTCAGGGGAACACTGAAGCTTTCTTT	CASTIQGNTEAFF
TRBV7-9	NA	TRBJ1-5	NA	TGTGCCAGCAGCTTACCGGGGGGCAATCAGCCCCAGCATTTT	CASSLPGGNQPQHF
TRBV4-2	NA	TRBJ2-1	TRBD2	TGTGCCAGCAGCCAAGTAACTAGCGGGGGGAACAATGAGCAGTTCTTC	CASSQVTSGGNNEQFF
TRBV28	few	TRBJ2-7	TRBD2	TGTGCCAGCAGCCGTAGCGGGAGGGCACAGTACTTC	CASSRSGRAQYF
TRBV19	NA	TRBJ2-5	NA	TGTGCCAGTAGCATCGCGATCGGGGACCAAGAGACCCAGTACTTC	CASSIAIGDQETQYF
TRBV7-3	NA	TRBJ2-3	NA	TGTGCCAGCAGCTTACAGAAACCCGCGCCGAGGACTACCAGTCCTAGCACAGATACGCAGTATTTT	CASSLQKPAPRTTSPSTDTQYF
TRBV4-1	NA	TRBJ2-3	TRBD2	TGCGCCAGCAGCCTGGGACTAGCGGGAGGAGATACGCAGTATTTT	CASSLGLAGGDTQYF
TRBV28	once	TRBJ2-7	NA	TGTGCCAGCAGCTCCTACGGATCCTACGAGCAGTACTTC	CASSSYGSYEQYF
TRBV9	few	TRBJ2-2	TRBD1	TGTGCCAGCAGCGTAGGGGGACAGGTTTCCGGGGAGCTGTTTTTT	CASSVGGQVSGELFF
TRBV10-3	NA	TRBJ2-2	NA	TGTGCCATTAAGACAGGTCAGAACACCGGGGAGCTGTTTTTT	CAIKTGQNTGELFF
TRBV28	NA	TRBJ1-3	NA	TGTGCCAGCACCCTGGGGGGGGCTGGAAACACCATATATTTT	CASTLGGAGNTIYF